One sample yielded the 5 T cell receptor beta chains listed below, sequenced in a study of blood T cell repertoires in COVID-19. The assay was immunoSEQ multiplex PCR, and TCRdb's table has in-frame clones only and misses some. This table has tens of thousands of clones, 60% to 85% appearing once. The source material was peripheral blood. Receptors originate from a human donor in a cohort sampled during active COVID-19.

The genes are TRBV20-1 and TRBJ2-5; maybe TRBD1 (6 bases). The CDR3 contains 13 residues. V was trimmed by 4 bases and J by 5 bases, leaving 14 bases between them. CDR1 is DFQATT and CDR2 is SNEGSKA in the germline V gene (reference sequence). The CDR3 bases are TGCAGTGCTATTGAGGGGGACACGGAGACCCAGTACTTC. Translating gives CSAIEGDTETQYF.

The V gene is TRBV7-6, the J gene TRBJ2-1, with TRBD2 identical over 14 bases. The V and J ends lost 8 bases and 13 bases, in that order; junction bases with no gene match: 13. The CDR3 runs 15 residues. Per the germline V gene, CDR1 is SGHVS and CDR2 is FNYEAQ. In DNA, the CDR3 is TGTGCCAGCGGGGGTGTGGGACTAGCGGGAGATAGTCAGTTCTTC. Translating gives CASGGVGLAGDSQFF.

The CDR3 sequence: CASSPVGGLLLTDTQYF. As DNA, the CDR3 is TGTGCCAGCAGTCCGGTCGGAGGGCTCCTACTCACAGATACGCAGTATTTT. V usage is TRBV2 and J usage is TRBJ2-3; D is possibly TRBD2 (6 bases). Germline V gene sequence: CDR1 SNHLY, CDR2 FYNNEI. Trimming pared 5 bases from V and 2 bases from J, leaving 20 bases between. The CDR3 has 17 amino acids.

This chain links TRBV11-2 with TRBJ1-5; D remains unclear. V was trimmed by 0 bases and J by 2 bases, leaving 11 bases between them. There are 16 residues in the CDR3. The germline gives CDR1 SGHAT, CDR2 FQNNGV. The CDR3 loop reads CASSLEAGIGNQPQHF. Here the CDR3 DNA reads TGTGCCAGCAGCTTAGAGGCGGGAATCGGCAATCAGCCCCAGCATTTT.

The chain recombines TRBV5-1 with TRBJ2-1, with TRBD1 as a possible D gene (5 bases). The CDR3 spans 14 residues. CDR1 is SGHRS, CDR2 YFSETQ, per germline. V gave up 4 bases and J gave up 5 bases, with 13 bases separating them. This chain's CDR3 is CASSPTTGDNEQFF. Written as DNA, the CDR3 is TGCGCCAGCAGCCCGACCACAGGAGACAATGAGCAGTTCTTC.